The source of this T cell receptor (beta chain) is a study of shared clonotypes between healthy human individuals. Study-level background: The study used three CD4 naive, three CD4 memory, two CD8 naive and one CD8 memory plate per donor.

Positive CCR7 selection of CD45RO-negative cells yielded the naive CD8 cells, and terminally differentiated effector memory CD45RA+ cells were excluded. Participating donors were healthy, HIV-negative adults free of recent acute infections or vaccinations. As processed by the authors: Junction-only sequences without quality scores came from ImmunoSEQ, so filtering differed. This table comes from immunoSEQ multiplex PCR, and its TCRdb copy is limited to in-frame clones, with some not included. That table furnishes V, J and clone size, whereas the DNA furnished D and trimming. The sample contains hundreds of thousands of clones, roughly 96% of which appear only once. On this clone itself: What it binds is unknown.

Study-level results: With a handful of donors compared, 4.5% to 6.5% of naive CD4 clonotypes were shared.

The sequence was obtained from a woman aged 25 to 39 in good health. What was sequenced was naive CD8+ T cells sorted from blood.

CDR3 region: CASSQKGSQETQYF. The CDR3 nucleotides are TGCGCCAGCAGCCAAAAAGGTTCCCAAGAGACCCAGTACTTC. The gene calls are TRBV4-1 and TRBJ2-5; D remains ambiguous. The germline V and J ends were trimmed by 2 bases and 1 base, with 8 bases remaining between them. CDR3 length: 14 amino acids. CDR1 and CDR2 (germline): MGHRA, YSYEKL.